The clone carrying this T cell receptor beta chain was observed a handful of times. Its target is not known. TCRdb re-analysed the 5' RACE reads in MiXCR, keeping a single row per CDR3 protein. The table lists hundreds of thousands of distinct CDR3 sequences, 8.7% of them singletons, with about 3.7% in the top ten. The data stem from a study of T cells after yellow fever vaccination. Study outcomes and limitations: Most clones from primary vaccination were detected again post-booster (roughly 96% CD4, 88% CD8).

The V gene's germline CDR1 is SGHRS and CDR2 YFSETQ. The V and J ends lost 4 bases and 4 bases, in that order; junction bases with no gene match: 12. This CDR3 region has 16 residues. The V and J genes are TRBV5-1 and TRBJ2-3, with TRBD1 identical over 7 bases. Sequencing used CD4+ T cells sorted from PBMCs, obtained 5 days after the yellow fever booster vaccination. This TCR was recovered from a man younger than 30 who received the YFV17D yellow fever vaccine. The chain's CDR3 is CASSPDRVGQPDTQYF. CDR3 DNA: TGCGCCAGCAGCCCTGACAGGGTAGGGCAGCCAGATACGCAGTATTTT.